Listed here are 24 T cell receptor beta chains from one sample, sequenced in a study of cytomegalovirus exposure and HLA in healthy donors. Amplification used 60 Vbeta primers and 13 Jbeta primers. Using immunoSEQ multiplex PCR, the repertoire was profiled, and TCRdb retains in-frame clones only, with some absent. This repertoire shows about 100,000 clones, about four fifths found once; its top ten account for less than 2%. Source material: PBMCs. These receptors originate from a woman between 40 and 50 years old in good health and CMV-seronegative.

CDR3 sequence reads: CASSPSGGGGYEQYF. The CDR3 DNA sequence: TGTGCCAGCAGCCCCTCGGGTGGGGGCGGCTACGAGCAGTACTTC. This chain connects TRBV7-8 to TRBJ2-7, with D perhaps matching TRBD1 (6 bases). This CDR3 has 15 amino acids. The ends were cut back, 5 bases at V and 3 bases at J, with 17 bases in the middle. CDR1 and CDR2 (germline): SGHVS, FQNEAQ. Filled out from reference TRBV7-8 and TRBJ2-7, the complete variable domain reads GAGVSQSPRYKVAKRGQDVALRCDPISGHVSLFWYQQALGQGPEFLTYFQNEAQLDKSGLPSDRFFAERPEGSVSTLKIQRTQQEDSAVYLCASSPSGGGGYEQYFGPGTRLTVT.

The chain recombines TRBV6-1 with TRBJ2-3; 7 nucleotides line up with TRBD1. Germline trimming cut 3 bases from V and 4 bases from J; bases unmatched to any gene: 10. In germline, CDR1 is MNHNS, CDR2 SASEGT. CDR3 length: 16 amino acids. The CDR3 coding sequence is TGTGCCAGCAGTGATTATCCCGACAGGGAATCAGATACGCAGTATTTT. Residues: CASSDYPDRESDTQYF.

CDR3 protein: CASAPSGKVEQYF. CDR3 nucleotide sequence: TGTGCCAGCGCCCCTAGCGGGAAGGTCGAGCAGTACTTC. V usage is TRBV18 and J usage is TRBJ2-7, with 9 nucleotides matching TRBD2. The CDR3 runs to 13 residues. Germline V gene sequence: CDR1 KGHSH, CDR2 LQKENI. V lost 8 bases and J lost 6; bases outside the gene matches: 8.

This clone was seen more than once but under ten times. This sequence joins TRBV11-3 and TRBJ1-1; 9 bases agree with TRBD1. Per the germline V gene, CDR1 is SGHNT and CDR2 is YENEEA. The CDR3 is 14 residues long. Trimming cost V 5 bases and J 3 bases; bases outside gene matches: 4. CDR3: CASSRTGVDTEAFF. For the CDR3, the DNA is TGTGCCAGCAGCAGGACAGGGGTGGACACTGAAGCTTTCTTT.

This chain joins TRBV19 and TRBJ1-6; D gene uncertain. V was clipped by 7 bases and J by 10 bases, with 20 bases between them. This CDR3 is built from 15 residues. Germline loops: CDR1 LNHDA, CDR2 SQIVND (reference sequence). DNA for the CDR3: TGTGCCAGTACCTCGAACCAAGAGAGGATCTCACCCCTCCACTTT. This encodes CASTSNQERISPLHF.

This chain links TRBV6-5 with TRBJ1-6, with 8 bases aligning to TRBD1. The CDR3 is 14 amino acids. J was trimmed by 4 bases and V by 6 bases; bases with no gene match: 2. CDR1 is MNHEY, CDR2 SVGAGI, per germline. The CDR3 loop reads CASSDRGYNSPLHF. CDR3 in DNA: TGTGCCAGCAGCGACAGGGGTTATAATTCACCCCTCCACTTT.

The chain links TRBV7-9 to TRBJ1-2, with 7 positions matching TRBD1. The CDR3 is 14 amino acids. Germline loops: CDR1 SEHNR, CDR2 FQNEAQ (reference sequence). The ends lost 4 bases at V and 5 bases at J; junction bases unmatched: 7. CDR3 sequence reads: CASSSDRAEYGYTF. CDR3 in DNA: TGTGCCAGCAGCTCCGACAGGGCGGAATATGGCTACACCTTC. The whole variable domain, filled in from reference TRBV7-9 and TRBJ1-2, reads DTGVSQNPRHKITKRGQNVTFRCDPISEHNRLYWYRQTLGQGPEFLTYFQNEAQLEKSRLLSDRFSAERPKGSFSTLEIQRTEQGDSAMYLCASSSDRAEYGYTFGSGTRLTVV.

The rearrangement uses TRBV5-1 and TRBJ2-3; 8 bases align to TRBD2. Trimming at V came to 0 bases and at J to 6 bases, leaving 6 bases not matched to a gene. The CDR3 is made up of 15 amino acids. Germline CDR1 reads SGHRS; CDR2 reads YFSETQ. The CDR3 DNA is TGCGCCAGCAGCTTGGCGGGACTAGGAGAGGATACGCAGTATTTT. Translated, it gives CASSLAGLGEDTQYF.

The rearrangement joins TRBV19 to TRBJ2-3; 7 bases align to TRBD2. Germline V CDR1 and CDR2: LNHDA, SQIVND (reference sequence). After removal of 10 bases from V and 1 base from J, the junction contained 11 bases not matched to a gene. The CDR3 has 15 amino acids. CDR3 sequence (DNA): TGTGCCACTGGAACCGGGGGGAGCCGCACAGATACGCAGTATTTT. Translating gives CATGTGGSRTDTQYF.

CDR3 residues: CASSSDRGHSYEQYF. CDR3 DNA sequence: TGTGCCAGCAGTTCCGACAGGGGTCACTCCTACGAGCAGTACTTC. J is TRBJ2-7 and V is TRBV2, with 8 bases fitting TRBD1. The germline CDR1 and CDR2 sequences are SNHLY and FYNNEI. There are 15 residues in the CDR3. Unmatched junction bases numbered 6, after V lost 5 bases and J lost 0 bases.

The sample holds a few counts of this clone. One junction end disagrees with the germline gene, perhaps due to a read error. The DNA for the CDR3 is TGTTCCAGCAGCTTCCCTCGGGACAGGGGGAACACTGAAGCTTTCTTT. This encodes CSSSFPRDRGNTEAFF. The chain employs TRBV7-9 and TRBJ1-1; the match to TRBD1 covers 10 bases. Germline lookup yields CDR1 SEHNR and CDR2 FQNEAQ (reference sequence). The CDR3 has 16 residues.

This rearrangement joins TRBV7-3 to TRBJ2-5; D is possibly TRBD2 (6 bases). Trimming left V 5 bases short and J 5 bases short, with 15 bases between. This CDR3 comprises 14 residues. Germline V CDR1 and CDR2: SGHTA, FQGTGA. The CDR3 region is CASSAGPAVETQYF. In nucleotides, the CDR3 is TGTGCCAGCAGCGCGGGACCCGCAGTGGAGACCCAGTACTTC.

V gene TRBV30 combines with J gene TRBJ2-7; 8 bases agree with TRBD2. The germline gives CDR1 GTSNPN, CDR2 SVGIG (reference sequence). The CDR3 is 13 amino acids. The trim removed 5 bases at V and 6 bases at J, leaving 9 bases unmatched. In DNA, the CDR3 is TGTGCCTGGTCCGGGACTAGAACGGTCGAGCAGTACTTC. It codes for CAWSGTRTVEQYF.

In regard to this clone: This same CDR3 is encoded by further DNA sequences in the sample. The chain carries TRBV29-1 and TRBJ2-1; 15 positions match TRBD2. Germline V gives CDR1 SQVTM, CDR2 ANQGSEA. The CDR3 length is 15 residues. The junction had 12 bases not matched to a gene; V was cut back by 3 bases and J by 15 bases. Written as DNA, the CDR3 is TGCAGCGTTGACCGAGAGGGACTAGCGGGAGGCGGGGGGTTCTTC. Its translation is CSVDREGLAGGGGFF.

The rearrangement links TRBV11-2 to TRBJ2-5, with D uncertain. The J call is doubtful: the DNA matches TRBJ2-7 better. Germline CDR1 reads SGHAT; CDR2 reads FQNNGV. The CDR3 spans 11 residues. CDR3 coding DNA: TGTGCCAGCAGCCTCACCTACGAGCAGTACTTC. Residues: CASSLTYEQYF.

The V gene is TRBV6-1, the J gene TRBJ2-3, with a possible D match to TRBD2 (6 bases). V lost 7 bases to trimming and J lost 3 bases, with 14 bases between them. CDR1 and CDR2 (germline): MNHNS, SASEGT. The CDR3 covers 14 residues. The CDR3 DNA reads TGTGCCAGCAACGGAGGGACGGGGACAGATACGCAGTATTTT. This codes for CASNGGTGTDTQYF.

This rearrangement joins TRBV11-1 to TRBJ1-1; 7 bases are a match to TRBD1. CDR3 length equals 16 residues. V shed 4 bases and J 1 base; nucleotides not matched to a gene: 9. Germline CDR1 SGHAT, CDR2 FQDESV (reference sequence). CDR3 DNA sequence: TGTGCCAGCAGCTCCCAGGGGGGACTCCCGAACACTGAAGCTTTCTTT. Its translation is CASSSQGGLPNTEAFF.

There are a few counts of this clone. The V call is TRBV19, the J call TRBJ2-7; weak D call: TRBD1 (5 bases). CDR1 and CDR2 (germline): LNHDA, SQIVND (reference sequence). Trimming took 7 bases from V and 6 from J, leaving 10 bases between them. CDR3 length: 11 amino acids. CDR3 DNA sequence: TGTGCCAGTAAGGGGAATGTCGAGCAGTACTTC. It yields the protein CASKGNVEQYF.

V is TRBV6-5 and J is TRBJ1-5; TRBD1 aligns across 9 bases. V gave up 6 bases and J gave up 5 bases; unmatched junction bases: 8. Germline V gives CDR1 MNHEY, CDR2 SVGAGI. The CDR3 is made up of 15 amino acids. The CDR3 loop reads CASSSGTGRDQPQHF. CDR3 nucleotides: TGTGCCAGCAGCTCCGGGACAGGGCGTGATCAGCCCCAGCATTTT.

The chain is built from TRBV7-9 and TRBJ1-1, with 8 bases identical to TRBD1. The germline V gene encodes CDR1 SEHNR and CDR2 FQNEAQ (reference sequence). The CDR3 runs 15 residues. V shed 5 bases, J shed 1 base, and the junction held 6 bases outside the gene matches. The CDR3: CASSPFGTGNTEAFF. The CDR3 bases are TGTGCCAGCAGCCCATTCGGGACAGGGAACACTGAAGCTTTCTTT.

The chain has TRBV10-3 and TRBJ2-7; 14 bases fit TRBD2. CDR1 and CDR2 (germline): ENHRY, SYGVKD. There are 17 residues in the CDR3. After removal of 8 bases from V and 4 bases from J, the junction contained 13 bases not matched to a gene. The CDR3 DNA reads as TGTGCCATCCGCGGGACTAGCGGGGGAAAGAATGCATACGAGCAGTACTTC. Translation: CAIRGTSGGKNAYEQYF.

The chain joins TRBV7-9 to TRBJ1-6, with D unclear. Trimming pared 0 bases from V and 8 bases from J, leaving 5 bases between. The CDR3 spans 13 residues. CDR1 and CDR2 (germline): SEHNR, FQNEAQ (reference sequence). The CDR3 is CASSLASDSPLHF. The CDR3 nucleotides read TGTGCCAGCAGCTTAGCGTCTGATTCACCCCTCCACTTT.

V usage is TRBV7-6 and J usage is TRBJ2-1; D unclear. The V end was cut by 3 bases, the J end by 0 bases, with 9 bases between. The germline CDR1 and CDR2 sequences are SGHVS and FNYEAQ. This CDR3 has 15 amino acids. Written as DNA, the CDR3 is TGTGCCAGCAGCTTCCTTCCGAGCTCCTACAATGAGCAGTTCTTC. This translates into CASSFLPSSYNEQFF.

DNA of the CDR3: TGCAGCGCTGTACAGGGGGCCAAAAACATTCAGTACTTC. Translating gives CSAVQGAKNIQYF. This rearrangement joins TRBV29-1 to TRBJ2-4, with 7 positions matching TRBD1. Germline V CDR1 and CDR2: SQVTM, ANQGSEA. The CDR3 covers 13 residues. V trimming: 7 bases; J trimming: 1 base; junction bases outside the gene matches: 4.